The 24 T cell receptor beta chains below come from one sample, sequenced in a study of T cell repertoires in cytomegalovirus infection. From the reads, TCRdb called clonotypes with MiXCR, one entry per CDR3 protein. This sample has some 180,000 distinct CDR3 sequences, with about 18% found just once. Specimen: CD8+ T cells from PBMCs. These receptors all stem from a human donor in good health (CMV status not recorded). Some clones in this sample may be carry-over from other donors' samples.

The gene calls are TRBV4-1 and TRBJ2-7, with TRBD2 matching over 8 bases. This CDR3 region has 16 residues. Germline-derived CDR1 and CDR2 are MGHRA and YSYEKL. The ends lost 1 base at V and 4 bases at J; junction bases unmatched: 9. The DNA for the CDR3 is TGCGCCAGCAGCCAAGGGCCGGGGGGGCCGAGGTACGAGCAGTACTTC. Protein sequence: CASSQGPGGPRYEQYF.

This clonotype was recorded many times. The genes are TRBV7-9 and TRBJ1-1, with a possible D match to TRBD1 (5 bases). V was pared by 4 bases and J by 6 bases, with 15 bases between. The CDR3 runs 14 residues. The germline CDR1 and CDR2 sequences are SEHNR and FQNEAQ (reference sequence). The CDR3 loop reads CASSSPGRGAEAFF. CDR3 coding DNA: TGTGCCAGCAGCTCACCGGGCCGAGGGGCTGAAGCTTTCTTT.

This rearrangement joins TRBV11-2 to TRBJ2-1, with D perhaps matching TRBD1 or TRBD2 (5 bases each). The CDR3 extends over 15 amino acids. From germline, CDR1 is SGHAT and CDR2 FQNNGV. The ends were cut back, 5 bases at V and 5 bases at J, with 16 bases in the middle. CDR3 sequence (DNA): TGTGCCAGCAGCGCCCGAAAGGGGAGAAACAATGAGCAGTTCTTC. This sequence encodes CASSARKGRNNEQFF.

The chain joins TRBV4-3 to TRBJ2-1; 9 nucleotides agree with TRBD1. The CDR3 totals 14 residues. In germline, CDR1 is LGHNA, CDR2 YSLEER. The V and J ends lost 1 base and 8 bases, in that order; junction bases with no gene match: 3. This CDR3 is CASSQGTGVDEQFF. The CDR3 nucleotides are TGCGCCAGCAGCCAAGGGACAGGGGTCGATGAGCAGTTCTTC.

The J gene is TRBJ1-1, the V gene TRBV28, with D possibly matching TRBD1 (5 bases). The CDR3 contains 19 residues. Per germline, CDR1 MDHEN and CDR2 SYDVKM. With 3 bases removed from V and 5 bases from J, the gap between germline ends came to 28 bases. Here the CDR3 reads CASSFSVARDVNTGTEAFF. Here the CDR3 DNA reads TGTGCCAGCAGTTTTTCGGTAGCCCGGGACGTAAATACGGGGACTGAAGCTTTCTTT.

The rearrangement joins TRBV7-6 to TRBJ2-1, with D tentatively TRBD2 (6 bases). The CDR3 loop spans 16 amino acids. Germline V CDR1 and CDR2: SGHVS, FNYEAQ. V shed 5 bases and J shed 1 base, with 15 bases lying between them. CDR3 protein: CASSPSGGGSYNEQFF. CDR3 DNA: TGTGCCAGCAGCCCCTCCGGGGGTGGGTCCTACAATGAGCAGTTCTTC.

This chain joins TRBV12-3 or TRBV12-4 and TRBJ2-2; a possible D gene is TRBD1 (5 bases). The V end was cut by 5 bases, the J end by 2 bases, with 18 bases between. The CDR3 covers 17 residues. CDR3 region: CASSGAPGSVNTGELFF. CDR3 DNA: TGTGCCAGCAGTGGGGCACCCGGGTCCGTTAACACCGGGGAGCTGTTTTTT.

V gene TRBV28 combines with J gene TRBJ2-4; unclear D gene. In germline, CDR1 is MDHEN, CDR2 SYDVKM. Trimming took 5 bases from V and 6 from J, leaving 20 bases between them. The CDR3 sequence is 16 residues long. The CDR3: CASSGPLEPRINIQYF. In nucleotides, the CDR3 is TGTGCCAGCAGTGGTCCTCTCGAGCCCAGGATAAACATTCAGTACTTC.

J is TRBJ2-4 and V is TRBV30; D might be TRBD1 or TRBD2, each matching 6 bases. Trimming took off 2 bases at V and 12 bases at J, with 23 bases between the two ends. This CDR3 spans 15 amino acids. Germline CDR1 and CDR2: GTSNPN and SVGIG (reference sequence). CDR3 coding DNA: TGTGCCTGGAGTCTGACAGGCGGGGAGTTAGACAGTCAGTACTTC. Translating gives CAWSLTGGELDSQYF.

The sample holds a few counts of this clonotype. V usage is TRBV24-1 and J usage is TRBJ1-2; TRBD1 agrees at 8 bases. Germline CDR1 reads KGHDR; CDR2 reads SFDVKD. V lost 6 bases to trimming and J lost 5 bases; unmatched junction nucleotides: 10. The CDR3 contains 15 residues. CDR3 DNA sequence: TGTGCCACCAGTCAACAGGGGGAAGGACTATATGGCTACACCTTC. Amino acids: CATSQQGEGLYGYTF.

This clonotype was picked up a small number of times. CDR3 nucleotide sequence: TGTGCCAGCAGTCCGCGGACAGACTATGGCTACACCTTC. This codes for CASSPRTDYGYTF. J is TRBJ1-2 and V is TRBV28; TRBD1 might be the D (6 bases). V lost 5 bases and J 3 bases, leaving 10 bases between the germline ends. Looked up from germline, CDR1 is MDHEN and CDR2 is SYDVKM. The CDR3 sequence is 13 residues long.

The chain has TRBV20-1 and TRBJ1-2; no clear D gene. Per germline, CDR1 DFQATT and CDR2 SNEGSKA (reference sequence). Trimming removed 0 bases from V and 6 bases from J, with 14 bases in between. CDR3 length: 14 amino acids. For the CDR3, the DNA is TGCAGTGCTAGAGATCGGAACAGTTTGGATGGCTACACCTTC. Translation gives CSARDRNSLDGYTF.

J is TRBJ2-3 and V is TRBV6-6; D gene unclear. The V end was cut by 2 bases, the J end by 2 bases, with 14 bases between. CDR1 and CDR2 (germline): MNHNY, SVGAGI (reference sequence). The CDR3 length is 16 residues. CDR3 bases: TGTGCCAGCAGTTACGAAAGTCAACGGGTCACAGATACGCAGTATTTT. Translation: CASSYESQRVTDTQYF.

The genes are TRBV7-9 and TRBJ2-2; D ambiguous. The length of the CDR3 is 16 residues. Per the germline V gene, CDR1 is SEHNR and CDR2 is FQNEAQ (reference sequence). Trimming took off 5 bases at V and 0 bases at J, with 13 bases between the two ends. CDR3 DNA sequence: TGTGCCAGCAGCACTCCGACTCCCCCGAACACCGGGGAGCTGTTTTTT. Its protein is CASSTPTPPNTGELFF.

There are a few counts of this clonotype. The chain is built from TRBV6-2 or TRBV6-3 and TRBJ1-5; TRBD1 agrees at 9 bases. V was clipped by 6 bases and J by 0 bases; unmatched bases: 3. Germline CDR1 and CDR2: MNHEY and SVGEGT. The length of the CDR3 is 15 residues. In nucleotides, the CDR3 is TGTGCCAGCAGGGACAGGGGCCGTAGCAATCAGCCCCAGCATTTT. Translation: CASRDRGRSNQPQHF.

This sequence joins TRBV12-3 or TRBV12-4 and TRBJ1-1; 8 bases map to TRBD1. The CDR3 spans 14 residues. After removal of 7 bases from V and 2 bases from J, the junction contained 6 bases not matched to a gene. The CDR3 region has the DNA TGTGCCAGCACTGAGACAGGGGTCAACACTGAAGCTTTCTTT. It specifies CASTETGVNTEAFF.

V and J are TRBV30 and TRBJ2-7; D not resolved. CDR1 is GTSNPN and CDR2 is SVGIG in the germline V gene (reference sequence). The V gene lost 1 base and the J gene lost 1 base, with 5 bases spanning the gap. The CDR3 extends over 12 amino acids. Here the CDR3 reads CAWSDPSYEQYF. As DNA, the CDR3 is TGTGCCTGGAGTGACCCGTCCTACGAGCAGTACTTC.

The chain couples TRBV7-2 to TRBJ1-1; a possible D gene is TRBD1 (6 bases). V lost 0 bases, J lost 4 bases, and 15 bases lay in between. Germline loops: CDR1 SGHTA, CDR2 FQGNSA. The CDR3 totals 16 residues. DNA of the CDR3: TGTGCCAGCAGCTTAGCAAGGGGAGGGGGGAGCACTGAAGCTTTCTTT. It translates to CASSLARGGGSTEAFF.

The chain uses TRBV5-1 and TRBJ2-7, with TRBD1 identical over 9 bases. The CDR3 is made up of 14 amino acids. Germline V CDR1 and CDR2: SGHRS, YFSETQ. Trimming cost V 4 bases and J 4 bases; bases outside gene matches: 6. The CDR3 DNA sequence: TGCGCCAGCAGCCCAGGGACAGGGAATTACGAGCAGTACTTC. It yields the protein CASSPGTGNYEQYF.

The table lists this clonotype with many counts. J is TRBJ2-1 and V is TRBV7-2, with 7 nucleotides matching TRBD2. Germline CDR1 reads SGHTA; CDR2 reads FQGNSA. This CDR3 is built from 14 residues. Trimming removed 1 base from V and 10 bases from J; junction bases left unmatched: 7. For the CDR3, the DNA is TGTGCCAGCAGCTTAGGGCGGCTAGCGGACGAGCAGTTCTTC. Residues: CASSLGRLADEQFF.

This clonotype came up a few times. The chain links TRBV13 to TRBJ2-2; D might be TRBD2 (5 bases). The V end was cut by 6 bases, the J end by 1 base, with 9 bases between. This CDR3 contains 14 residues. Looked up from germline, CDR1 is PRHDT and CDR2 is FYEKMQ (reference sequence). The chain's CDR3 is CASSTRGNTGELFF. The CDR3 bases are TGTGCCAGCAGTACTAGAGGGAACACCGGGGAGCTGTTTTTT.

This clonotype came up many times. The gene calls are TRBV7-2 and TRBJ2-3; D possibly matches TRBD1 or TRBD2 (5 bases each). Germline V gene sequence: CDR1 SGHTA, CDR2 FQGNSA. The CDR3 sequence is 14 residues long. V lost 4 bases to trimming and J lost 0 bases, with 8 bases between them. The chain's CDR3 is CASSWDESTDTQYF. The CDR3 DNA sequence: TGTGCCAGCAGCTGGGACGAGAGCACAGATACGCAGTATTTT.

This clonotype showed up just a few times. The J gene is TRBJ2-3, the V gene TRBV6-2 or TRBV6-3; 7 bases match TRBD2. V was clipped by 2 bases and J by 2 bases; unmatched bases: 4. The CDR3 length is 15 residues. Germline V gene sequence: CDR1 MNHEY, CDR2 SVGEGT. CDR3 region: CASSYLAGVTDTQYF. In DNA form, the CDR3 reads TGTGCCAGCAGTTACCTCGCGGGGGTCACAGATACGCAGTATTTT.

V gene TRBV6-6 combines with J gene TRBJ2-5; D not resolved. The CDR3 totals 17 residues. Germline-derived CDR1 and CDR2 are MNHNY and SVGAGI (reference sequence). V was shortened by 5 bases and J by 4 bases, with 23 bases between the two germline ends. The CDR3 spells CASSNLHPDLGTETQYF. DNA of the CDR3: TGTGCCAGCAGTAACCTACATCCTGACTTGGGTACAGAGACCCAGTACTTC.